This TCR beta chain was documented in a study of blood T cell repertoires in COVID-19. Whole-study context: There were acute and convalescent COVID-19 samples, and they came from the United States, Italy and Spain. Nucleic acid was either cDNA or gDNA, and it came from T cells, B-cell-depleted T cells, or PBMCs.

Authors' processing steps: Estimation of nucleated cell counts relied on the amplification of reference gene primers. Sequenced by immunoSEQ multiplex PCR; TCRdb stores in-frame clones only, minus some. V and J calls and clone size are those listed in that table; D and trimming were worked out from the DNA. The data show under 200,000 clones, roughly 86% seen once. V dropped 0 bases and J dropped 4 bases, with 13 bases sitting between them. Germline loops: CDR1 SGHRS, CDR2 YFSETQ. The CDR3 has 15 amino acids. The source material was peripheral blood. The chain joins TRBV5-1 to TRBJ2-5; TRBD1 is a possible D gene (5 bases). The sequence was collected from a man aged 18-30 years with acute or convalescent COVID-19. The CDR3 here is CASSLEGRVGETQYF. In DNA form, the CDR3 reads TGCGCCAGCAGCTTGGAGGGCAGGGTTGGAGAGACCCAGTACTTC.